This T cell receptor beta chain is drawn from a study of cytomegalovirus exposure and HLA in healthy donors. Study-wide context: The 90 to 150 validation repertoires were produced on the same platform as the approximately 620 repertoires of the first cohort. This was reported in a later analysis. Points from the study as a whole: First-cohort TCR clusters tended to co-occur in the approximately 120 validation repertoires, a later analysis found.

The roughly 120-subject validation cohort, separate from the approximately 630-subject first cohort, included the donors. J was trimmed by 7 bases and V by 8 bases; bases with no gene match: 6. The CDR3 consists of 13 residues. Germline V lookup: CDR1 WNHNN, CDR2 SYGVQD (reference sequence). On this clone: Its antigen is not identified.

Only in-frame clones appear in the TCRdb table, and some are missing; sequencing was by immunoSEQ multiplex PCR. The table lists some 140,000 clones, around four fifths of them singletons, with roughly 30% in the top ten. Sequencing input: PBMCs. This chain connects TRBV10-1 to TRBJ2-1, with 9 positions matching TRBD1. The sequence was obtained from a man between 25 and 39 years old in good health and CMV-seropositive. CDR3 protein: CASQRTGENEQFF. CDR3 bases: TGCGCCAGCCAAAGGACAGGGGAGAATGAGCAGTTCTTC.